The rows below give T cell receptor beta chains drawn from one sample of a study of tumor-infiltrating lymphocytes in primary liver carcinoma. TCRdb re-analysed the multiplex PCR reads in MiXCR, keeping a single row per CDR3 protein. The data contain 30,000 to 35,000 distinct CDR3 sequences, approximately 80% of them singletons. Sequenced material: liver tumor tissue from sampling region 5. The origin of the receptors is a man in his forties with primary liver carcinoma and hepatitis B virus infection. Both conserved end residues are part of each CDR3. The D gene is left open where the match is weak. Clone size, where shown, is once, few, many, or a class for clones that have expanded.

TRBV11-2	-	-	TRBJ2-5	CASSLARLALEKRETQYF	TGTGCTAGCAGCTTAGCGAGGCTAGCCCTGGAGAAAAGAGAGACCCAGTACTTC
TRBV28	-	TRBD2	TRBJ2-2	CASIVTSTTGELFF	TGTGCCAGCATTGTGACTAGCACGACCGGGGAGCTGTTTTTT
TRBV2	many	TRBD2	TRBJ2-7	CASSLHPTSGFYEQYF	TGTGCCAGCAGTCTCCACCCGACTAGCGGCTTCTACGAGCAGTACTTC
TRBV10-3	-	-	TRBJ1-4	CAISWDKAPNEKLFF	TGTGCCATCAGTTGGGACAAGGCCCCTAATGAAAAACTGTTTTTT
TRBV4-1	-	-	TRBJ2-2	CASSPTRTVSAGELFF	TGTGCCAGCAGCCCAACCCGGACAGTAAGCGCCGGGGAGCTGTTTTTT
TRBV11-2	-	-	TRBJ2-7	CDSSQGTRGTYEQYF	TGTGACAGCAGCCAAGGGACAAGGGGAACCTACGAGCAGTACTTC
TRBV4-1	-	TRBD1	TRBJ1-2	CVNSQGDRYYGYTF	TGCGTCAACAGCCAAGGGGACAGGTACTATGGCTACACCTTC
TRBV6-1	-	-	TRBJ2-1	CACRRSINEQSF	TGTGCCTGCAGGCGGTCGATCAATGAGCAGTCCTTT
TRBV5-6	-	-	TRBJ1-5	CASSTGQRTSDTQHF	TGTGCCAGTAGCACGGGACAAAGAACGTCAGATACGCAGCATTTT
TRBV5-1	-	TRBD2	TRBJ2-7	CAISFDMDPGGGYVQYF	TGCGCCATCAGCTTTGACATGGACCCGGGGGGAGGCTACGTGCAGTACTTC
TRBV6-6	-	-	TRBJ1-2	CAKTHDTYRPDYGYTF	TGTGCCAAGACCCACGACACCTACAGGCCTGACTATGGCTACACCTTC
TRBV11-2	-	TRBD1	TRBJ2-1	CASILRQGPYNEQFF	TGTGCCAGCATCTTAAGACAGGGCCCTTACAATGAACAGTTCTTC
TRBV5-8	-	TRBD2	TRBJ2-1	CASNLGLVGVKNEQFF	TGTGCCAGCAACTTGGGACTAGTGGGAGTGAAGAATGAGCAGTTCTTC
TRBV30	many	-	TRBJ1-2	CAWSVGPYLEGGYTF	TGTGCCTGGAGTGTAGGGCCGTATCTCGAAGGCGGCTACACCTTC
TRBV7-8	-	-	TRBJ1-1	CVSSLGPGTEAFF	TGTGTCAGCAGTTTAGGGCCGGGCACTGAAGCTTTCTTT
TRBV6-6	medium-sized	TRBD2	TRBJ2-2	CASSPLVGLAGPTNTGELFF	TGTGCCAGCAGTCCGCTCGTGGGACTAGCGGGGCCAACGAACACCGGGGAGCTGTTTTTT
TRBV4-2	-	-	TRBJ1-1	CVSRHDLPNTEAFF	TGTGTCAGCAGGCATGATCTTCCGAACACTGAAGCTTTCTTT
TRBV11-2	large	TRBD2	TRBJ2-1	CASSILAGGYNEQFF	TGTGCCAGCAGTATTCTAGCGGGGGGATACAATGAGCAGTTCTTC
TRBV29-1	-	-	TRBJ2-7	CSVFSNSYDQYF	TGCAGCGTATTCAGCAACTCCTACGACCAGTATTTC
TRBV12-5	-	-	TRBJ2-3	CANGPAGSTDTQYF	TGTGCTAATGGTCCTGCGGGCAGCACAGATACGCAGTATTTT
TRBV4-1	-	-	TRBJ2-7	CASSPGHCYEQYF	TGCGCCAGCAGCCCGGGCCACTGCTACGAGCAGTACTTC
TRBV4-1	-	TRBD1	TRBJ2-2	CASNDLYRGLTWEQFF	TGCGCCAGCAACGATCTGTACAGGGGGTTAACCTGGGAGCAGTTTTTT
TRBV10-1	-	-	TRBJ1-2	CSSSEMLGHSSYGYTF	TGCTCCAGCAGCGAGATGTTGGGGCATAGCAGCTATGGCTACACCTTC